Described below is a single TCR beta chain sequence and its context. This sample stems from a study of shared clonotypes between healthy human individuals. A CD45RA+ naive subset and a CD45RA-negative memory subset were split from CD4+ cells. Trimming took 5 bases from V and 11 from J; bases not matched to a gene: 8. The V gene's germline CDR1 is MDHEN and CDR2 SYDVKM. The CDR3 runs to 14 residues. The method was immunoSEQ multiplex PCR; TCRdb's version includes in-frame clones alone and lacks a portion of them. Found here are some 2.3 million clones, just over 90% of them singletons; the top ten hold 0.39%.

This TCR was recovered from a man between 18 and 29 years old in good health. Some clones in this sample may be carry-over from other donors' samples. The J gene is TRBJ2-3, the V gene TRBV28; 12 bases are a match to TRBD2. The source material was naive CD4+ T cells from PBMCs. Subset defined: CD45RA+ positively selected. CDR3 amino acids: CASSTSGRPDQQYF. The CDR3 DNA reads TGTGCCAGCAGTACTAGCGGGAGGCCAGACCAGCAGTATTTT.